This T cell receptor beta chain was observed in a study of control samples from healthy donors and cancer patients. Libraries were prepared by immunoSEQ multiplex PCR; TCRdb keeps only in-frame clonotypes and omits some of them. The sample yields roughly 70,000 clones, less than 95% seen once. Germline CDR1 SGHRS, CDR2 YFSETQ. The CDR3 spans 13 residues. The V gene lost 8 bases and the J gene lost 2 bases, with 11 bases spanning the gap. Sequenced: blood. The chain links TRBV5-1 to TRBJ1-5; D is possibly TRBD1 (5 bases). The origin of this receptor is a woman in her twenties or thirties in good health. This CDR3 is CASSRDGNQPQHF. The CDR3 DNA is TGCGCCAGTTCCAGGGATGGCAATCAGCCCCAGCATTTT. Supplemented by reference TRBV5-1 and TRBJ1-5, the full variable domain reads KAGVTQTPRYLIKTRGQQVTLSCSPISGHRSVSWYQQTPGQGLQFLFEYFSETQRNKGNFPGRFSGRQFSNSRSEMNVSTLELGDSALYLCASSRDGNQPQHFGDGTRLSIL.